Following are 27 T cell receptor beta chains from one sample sequenced in a study of neurological immune-mediated disorders (dated by TCRdb to the late 2010s). Library construction relied on 5' RACE. The instrument given in TCRdb is Illumina HiSeq 2500. TCRdb reran the public reads through fastp at Q25 and MiXCR, keeping productive beta chains. Rows with a matching CDR3 protein are joined into one entry that keeps the most common DNA and genes. Here the sample has around 46,000 distinct CDR3 sequences; roughly 23% occur a single time. The ten biggest clones cover more than 20% of the sample. The sample comprised PBMCs. The origin of the receptors is a woman aged 70-85 years in good health.

The chain has TRBV7-2 and TRBJ2-2; 8 bases are a match to TRBD2. Per germline, CDR1 SGHTA and CDR2 FQGNSA. The CDR3 consists of 16 residues. After removal of 5 bases from V and 5 bases from J, the junction contained 10 bases not matched to a gene. CDR3 sequence reads: CASSPARSSGTGELFF. CDR3 DNA sequence: TGTGCCAGCAGCCCCGCCCGTTCTAGCGGGACCGGGGAGCTGTTTTTT.

On this clonotype: A much larger clonotype is one base distant, so this may be a read error. The V call is TRBV7-2, the J call TRBJ1-5; possibly TRBD1 for D (5 bases). Germline CDR1 SGHTA, CDR2 FQGNSA. Trimming removed 2 bases from V and 3 bases from J, with 23 bases in between. The CDR3 has 19 residues. The CDR3 spells CASSLQHTGGGTHNQPQHF. The CDR3 bases are TGTGCCAGCAGCTTACAACACACGGGGGGGGGAACTCACAATCAGCCCCAGCATTTT.

This clonotype was recorded many times. The V call is TRBV29-1, the J call TRBJ2-1; D perhaps matches TRBD2 (6 bases). CDR1 and CDR2 (germline): SQVTM, ANQGSEA. CDR3 length equals 14 residues. V was clipped by 6 bases and J by 0 bases, with 12 bases between them. CDR3 sequence (DNA): TGCAGCGTGCGGGAAATGACCTCCTACAATGAGCAGTTCTTC. It encodes CSVREMTSYNEQFF.

The chain uses TRBV30 and TRBJ1-2; a possible D gene is TRBD1 (5 bases). The length of the CDR3 is 11 residues. The V and J ends lost 7 bases and 8 bases respectively, with 14 bases between them. From germline, CDR1 is GTSNPN and CDR2 SVGIG (reference sequence). CDR3 DNA sequence: TGTGCCTCCCCGGCCAGGGACGGCTACACCTTC. It is translated as CASPARDGYTF.

This clonotype was detected ten times or more. The chain combines TRBV6-2 or TRBV6-3 with TRBJ2-1; D is possibly TRBD1 (5 bases). Deletions cut 6 bases from V and 4 bases from J, with 13 bases between. This CDR3 has 14 amino acids. CDR1 is MNHEY and CDR2 is SVGEGT in the germline V gene. As DNA, the CDR3 is TGTGCCAGCAGACACCCCGACAGATACAATGAGCAGTTCTTC. It is translated as CASRHPDRYNEQFF.

At least ten counts were recorded for this clonotype. CDR3: CASSPSPTSGSWGPTDTQYF. In nucleotides, the CDR3 is TGTGCCAGCAGCCCTAGCCCGACTAGCGGGAGTTGGGGGCCCACAGATACGCAGTATTTT. The V and J genes are TRBV7-8 and TRBJ2-3; 12 bases align to TRBD2. Trimming took 5 bases from V and 2 from J; bases not matched to a gene: 17. The CDR3 has 20 amino acids. Germline CDR1 SGHVS, CDR2 FQNEAQ.

About this clonotype itself: The germline gene is not matched at one end of the junction; a read error may be the cause. The chain combines TRBV7-9 with TRBJ2-1, with TRBD2 as a possible D gene (6 bases). Per the germline V gene, CDR1 is SEHNR and CDR2 is FQNEAQ (reference sequence). CDR3 length equals 14 residues. The CDR3 DNA follows: TGTGCCAGCAGCTTACAGGACTATTACAATGAGCGGTTCTTC. The encoded protein is CASSLQDYYNERFF.

This clonotype was seen ten or more times. The chain couples TRBV5-1 to TRBJ2-5, with D unclear. This CDR3 is built from 15 residues. Deletions cut 2 bases from V and 1 base from J, with 12 bases between. CDR1 is SGHRS, CDR2 YFSETQ, per germline. The chain's CDR3 is CASSFAHRSQETQYF. The CDR3 nucleotides are TGCGCCAGCAGCTTCGCCCATAGGAGCCAAGAGACCCAGTACTTC.

The J gene is TRBJ2-5, the V gene TRBV25-1, with D perhaps being TRBD1 or TRBD2 (6 bases each). Germline V gives CDR1 MGHDK, CDR2 SYGVNS. This CDR3 has 16 amino acids. V was clipped by 1 base and J by 2 bases, with 14 bases between them. CDR3 residues: CASSEFGGGVQETQYF. The CDR3 coding sequence is TGTGCCAGCAGTGAATTTGGAGGGGGAGTTCAAGAGACCCAGTACTTC.

This clonotype was seen many times. The chain uses TRBV18 and TRBJ2-5; no reliable D call. This CDR3 is 15 amino acids long. The germline V and J ends were trimmed by 6 bases and 5 bases, with 19 bases remaining between them. Germline V gene sequence: CDR1 KGHSH, CDR2 LQKENI. CDR3 nucleotide sequence: TGTGCCAGCTCCCAAAACATCCGAGTAGGGGAGACCCAGTACTTC. Its translation is CASSQNIRVGETQYF.

This clonotype was seen only a few times. The chain uses TRBV28 and TRBJ1-5; D possibly corresponds to TRBD1 (6 bases). This CDR3 has 13 residues. Trimming stripped 7 bases from V and 16 bases from J, with 23 bases between. Looked up from germline, CDR1 is MDHEN and CDR2 is SYDVKM. In DNA, the CDR3 is TGTGCCAGCACCAACCGTCGACAGGACGTCCGCCATTTT. This gives the protein CASTNRRQDVRHF.

This clonotype was recorded once. A much larger clone lies a single base off, so this may be a read error. J is TRBJ2-1 and V is TRBV7-9; 7 nucleotides line up with TRBD2. The trim removed 7 bases at V and 6 bases at J, leaving 12 bases unmatched. The CDR3 consists of 15 residues. CDR1 is SEHNR and CDR2 is FQNEAQ in the germline V gene (reference sequence). The CDR3 DNA follows: TGTGCCAGCACCCCATCCCAGCGGGGTATCAATGAGCAGTTCTTC. Protein product: CASTPSQRGINEQFF.

The table lists this clonotype with many counts. CDR3 residues: CASSPSPSGSTDTQYF. The CDR3 DNA sequence: TGTGCCAGCAGTCCTTCCCCTAGCGGGAGCACAGATACGCAGTATTTT. The chain employs TRBV28 and TRBJ2-3, with 8 bases identical to TRBD2. The CDR3 contains 16 residues. Unmatched junction bases numbered 7, after V lost 5 bases and J lost 0 bases. CDR1 MDHEN and CDR2 SYDVKM come from the germline V gene.

This clonotype was detected many times. The chain employs TRBV5-1 and TRBJ2-7, with TRBD1 matching over 9 bases. The CDR3 is 14 residues long. CDR1 and CDR2 (germline): SGHRS, YFSETQ. The trim removed 5 bases at V and 0 bases at J, leaving 3 bases unmatched. The CDR3 loop is CASRSGQGSYEQYF. Here the CDR3 DNA reads TGCGCCAGCAGGTCGGGACAGGGCTCCTACGAGCAGTACTTC.

By its share, this clonotype is medium-sized. The J gene is TRBJ1-1, the V gene TRBV4-3; the D gene is possibly TRBD1 (6 bases). V lost 1 base and J lost 7, with 10 bases in between. Germline loops: CDR1 LGHNA, CDR2 YSLEER. The CDR3 covers 13 residues. The CDR3 protein is CASSQVRGDEAFF. As DNA, the CDR3 is TGCGCCAGCAGCCAAGTAAGGGGGGATGAAGCTTTCTTT.

At least ten counts were recorded for this clonotype. This chain uses TRBV2 with TRBJ2-3, with D possibly matching TRBD1 (6 bases). Between the trimmed V and J ends, which lost 6 bases and 2 bases, there was a span of 9 bases. In germline, CDR1 is SNHLY, CDR2 FYNNEI. The CDR3 loop spans 13 amino acids. As DNA, the CDR3 is TGTGCCAGCAGGGGGGACAACACAGATACGCAGTATTTT. Translated, it gives CASRGDNTDTQYF.

In its sample, this clonotype was seen many times. As DNA, the CDR3 is TGCAGTGCTTGGACAGGGGAAAATTCACCCCTCCACTTT. It is translated as CSAWTGENSPLHF. The V and J genes are TRBV20-1 and TRBJ1-6; 9 bases fit TRBD1. Germline V gene sequence: CDR1 DFQATT, CDR2 SNEGSKA (reference sequence). The CDR3 totals 13 residues. With 5 bases clipped from V and 7 bases from J, the junction kept 3 bases outside the gene matches.

There are many counts of this clonotype. The chain combines TRBV18 with TRBJ2-1; 8 bases are shared with TRBD2. Germline CDR1 reads KGHSH; CDR2 reads LQKENI. V shed 4 bases, J shed 4 bases, and the junction held 6 bases outside the gene matches. This CDR3 has 15 amino acids. The chain's CDR3 is CASSLHASGYNEQFF. CDR3 bases: TGTGCCAGCTCACTCCACGCTAGCGGGTACAATGAGCAGTTCTTC.

This chain joins TRBV10-3 and TRBJ2-7; D not resolved. The germline V and J ends were trimmed by 3 bases and 0 bases, with 9 bases remaining between them. The CDR3 covers 14 residues. In germline, CDR1 is ENHRY, CDR2 SYGVKD. This CDR3 reads CAISDPGGSYEQYF. The CDR3 coding sequence is TGTGCCATCAGTGATCCGGGTGGCTCCTACGAGCAGTACTTC.

This clonotype has at least ten counts. As DNA, the CDR3 is TGCGCCAGCAGCCCGGTACAGATCTCTGGAAACACCATATATTTT. It codes for CASSPVQISGNTIYF. The J gene is TRBJ1-3, the V gene TRBV5-1; D not resolved. CDR3 length: 15 residues. The V and J ends lost 4 bases and 0 bases respectively, with 11 bases between them. CDR1 and CDR2 from the germline V gene are SGHRS and YFSETQ.

This clonotype was seen ten or more times. The rearrangement links TRBV5-1 to TRBJ2-5, with 8 bases that match TRBD2. The germline V gene has CDR1 SGHRS and CDR2 YFSETQ. V dropped 4 bases and J dropped 3; count of bases not matched to a gene: 8. CDR3 size: 15 residues. Here the CDR3 DNA reads TGCGCCAGCAGCGTAGCGGGGATTTCGGAAGAGACCCAGTACTTC. Its translation: CASSVAGISEETQYF. The full variable domain, rest sourced from reference TRBV5-1 and TRBJ2-5, is KAGVTQTPRYLIKTRGQQVTLSCSPISGHRSVSWYQQTPGQGLQFLFEYFSETQRNKGNFPGRFSGRQFSNSRSEMNVSTLELGDSALYLCASSVAGISEETQYFGPGTRLLVL.

This clonotype is categorized as medium-sized (0.01 to 0.1%). The J gene is TRBJ2-2, the V gene TRBV10-3; TRBD2 aligns across 10 bases. CDR3 length equals 16 residues. The V gene's germline CDR1 is ENHRY and CDR2 SYGVKD. V was pared by 0 bases and J by 6 bases, with 4 bases of the junction left unmatched. The CDR3 spells CAISESSGRFSGELFF. For the CDR3, the DNA is TGTGCCATCAGTGAGTCTAGCGGGAGGTTTTCCGGGGAGCTGTTTTTT.

This clonotype was found many times. The chain links TRBV5-8 to TRBJ1-5; the D is unclear. Germline V lookup: CDR1 SGHTS, CDR2 YDEGEE. V lost 0 bases, J lost 0 bases, and 10 bases lay in between. The CDR3 contains 16 residues. CDR3 bases: TGTGCCAGCAGCTTGGCTAGCGGGAGTAGCAATCAGCCCCAGCATTTT. Its protein product is CASSLASGSSNQPQHF.

Points on this clonotype: Just one base apart from a much larger clone, this may be a read error. The chain recombines TRBV7-2 with TRBJ2-1; D might be TRBD1 or TRBD2, each matching 5 bases. The CDR3 totals 17 residues. Germline lookup yields CDR1 SGHTA and CDR2 FQGNSA. Trimming removed 3 bases at V and 5 bases at J, with 20 bases between. As DNA, the CDR3 is TGTGCCAGCAGCTTTAATCCCCACAGGATCGGGAACAATGAGCAGTTCTTC. Its translation: CASSFNPHRIGNNEQFF.

The table lists this clonotype with many counts. The V gene is TRBV6-6, the J gene TRBJ2-2; TRBD2 is a possible D gene (5 bases). CDR3 length equals 17 residues. CDR1 and CDR2 (germline): MNHNY, SVGAGI (reference sequence). V lost 2 bases to trimming and J lost 0 bases, with 13 bases between them. The CDR3: CASSYPRRGANTGELFF. The CDR3 nucleotides read TGTGCCAGCAGTTACCCGCGACGGGGAGCGAACACCGGGGAGCTGTTTTTT.

In its sample, this clonotype was seen many times. This chain links TRBV9 with TRBJ1-2; no clear D. The germline V gene has CDR1 SGDLS and CDR2 YYNGEE. Trimming pared 0 bases from V and 3 bases from J, leaving 12 bases between. This CDR3 has 15 amino acids. The CDR3 region has the DNA TGTGCCAGCAGCGTAGGCATCCGGGGTTACTATGGCTACACCTTC. The encoded protein is CASSVGIRGYYGYTF.

This clonotype was seen at least ten times. The chain joins TRBV2 to TRBJ2-1; D is perhaps TRBD1 or TRBD2 (5 bases each). The CDR3 spans 15 residues. The V end lost 8 bases, the J end lost 0 bases, and 14 bases lay between the germline ends. Germline V lookup: CDR1 SNHLY, CDR2 FYNNEI. The CDR3 here is CASQRDVSSYNEQFF. The CDR3 nucleotides read TGTGCCAGCCAGAGGGACGTCAGCTCCTACAATGAGCAGTTCTTC. The whole variable domain, remainder taken from reference TRBV2 and TRBJ2-1, is EPEVTQTPSHQVTQMGQEVILRCVPISNHLYFYWYRQILGQKVEFLVSFYNNEISEKSEIFDDQFSVERPDGSNFTLKIRSTKLEDSAMYFCASQRDVSSYNEQFFGPGTRLTVL.